This T cell receptor beta chain was documented in a study of blood T cell repertoires in COVID-19. Study as a whole: Samples of COVID-19 (acute and convalescent) were obtained from the United States, Italy and Spain.

The germline CDR1 and CDR2 sequences are DFQATT and SNEGSKA (reference sequence). This CDR3 spans 13 amino acids. Between the trimmed V and J ends, which lost 3 bases and 4 bases, there was a span of 10 bases. Using immunoSEQ multiplex PCR, the repertoire was profiled, and TCRdb retains in-frame clones only, with some absent. This table has 200,000 to 250,000 clones, roughly nine tenths appearing once. Enrolled during active infection, Seattle patients were then followed longitudinally. The V and J genes are TRBV20-1 and TRBJ1-5, with D hard to call. The TCR was taken from a man in his 60s with COVID-19, enrolled during active disease. The sample comprised peripheral blood. The CDR3 nucleotides are TGCAGTGCTAGTCCTGTAATTAATCAGCCCCAGCATTTT. It is translated as CSASPVINQPQHF.